Presented here are 5 T cell receptor beta chains from one specimen sequenced in a study of T cell responses to AZD1222 COVID-19 vaccine. Libraries were prepared by immunoSEQ multiplex PCR; TCRdb keeps only in-frame clonotypes and omits some of them. The sample shows approximately 99,000 clones, approximately 86% of them seen only once. Sequenced material: peripheral blood, taken on day 0 of AZD1222 vaccination. These receptors came from an adult in good health.

The rearrangement joins TRBV7-8 to TRBJ1-2; TRBD1 matches at 12 bases. The CDR3 is 15 residues long. CDR1 and CDR2 from the germline V gene are SGHVS and FQNEAQ. With V trimmed by 5 bases and J by 8 bases, 9 bases remained unmatched. Written as DNA, the CDR3 is TGTGCCAGCAGCGTTTCCGGGACAGGGGGCTTAGGCTACACCTTC. Amino acids: CASSVSGTGGLGYTF.

This rearrangement joins TRBV7-6 to TRBJ2-5, with D hard to call. Deletions cut 1 base from V and 1 base from J, with 10 bases between. The CDR3 is 15 residues long. From germline, CDR1 is SGHVS and CDR2 FNYEAQ. CDR3: CASSLDLRPQETQYF. The DNA for the CDR3 is TGTGCCAGCAGCTTAGATTTACGGCCCCAAGAGACCCAGTACTTC.

The chain combines TRBV30 with TRBJ2-4, with no clear D. Germline CDR1 GTSNPN, CDR2 SVGIG (reference sequence). Between the trimmed V and J ends, which lost 1 base and 1 base, there was a span of 5 bases. This CDR3 contains 13 residues. The CDR3 protein is CAWSGFAKNIQYF. The DNA for the CDR3 is TGTGCCTGGAGTGGATTCGCCAAAAACATTCAGTACTTC.

V is TRBV30 and J is TRBJ1-4, with D possibly being TRBD1 (5 bases). The CDR3 has 17 residues. Trimming stripped 1 base from V and 0 bases from J, with 15 bases between. CDR1 GTSNPN and CDR2 SVGIG come from the germline V gene (reference sequence). The CDR3 spells CAWSGARQPSTNEKLFF. The CDR3 region has the DNA TGTGCCTGGAGTGGAGCCAGACAGCCCTCAACTAATGAAAAACTGTTTTTT.

CDR3 residues: CASRSPGLGGDTQYF. CDR3 sequence (DNA): TGTGCCAGCAGGTCGCCGGGACTAGGTGGAGATACGCAGTATTTT. The V call is TRBV6-5, the J call TRBJ2-3; 8 positions match TRBD2. The CDR3 totals 15 residues. V lost 6 bases and J lost 5; bases outside the gene matches: 10. CDR1 MNHEY and CDR2 SVGAGI come from the germline V gene.